This T cell receptor beta chain derives from a study of neoadjuvant anti-PD-1 for oral cavity cancer. This clone has only one observation. The germline CDR1 and CDR2 sequences are SGHTA and FQGNSA. The CDR3 has 15 residues. Losses at the gene ends were 6 bases for V and 3 bases for J; bases not matched to a gene: 11. The data were produced by immunoSEQ multiplex PCR, yet TCRdb's version contains in-frame clones alone and is incomplete. The repertoire has approximately 30,000 clones, about 80% of them found once; the top ten carry under 3.5%. Documented time point: after neoadjuvant nivolumab, at surgical resection.

Sequencing was performed on PBMCs, taken after nivolumab (anti-PD-1) treatment. The genes are TRBV7-2 and TRBJ2-7; TRBD2 aligns across 7 bases. The TCR was taken from a person aged 35 to 85 with oral cavity squamous cell carcinoma. The CDR3 nucleotides are TGTGCCAGCAGTCGAGGGACTAATGCCCTCTACGAGCAGTACTTC. This translates into CASSRGTNALYEQYF.